The 12 T cell receptor beta chains below come from one sample, sequenced in a study of OX40 agonist ivuxolimab in advanced cancers. TCRdb keeps only in-frame clones here, not all; method: immunoSEQ multiplex PCR. Of about 71,000 clones in the sample, around 93% were seen once. The input for sequencing was CD4+ or CD8+ T cells sorted from blood, taken in a trial of the OX40 agonist ivuxolimab. Receptors were obtained from an adult with an advanced solid tumor such as melanoma, head and neck, liver or kidney cancer.

This clone was seen a few times. The CDR3 loop is CASSPEEKLFF. In nucleotides, the CDR3 is TGTGCCAGCAGCCCTGAGGAAAAACTGTTTTTT. This rearrangement joins TRBV7-9 to TRBJ1-4; no firm D call. CDR1 and CDR2 from the germline V gene are SEHNR and FQNEAQ (reference sequence). Between the trimmed V and J ends, which lost 5 bases and 8 bases, there was a span of 6 bases. This CDR3 has 11 residues.

The chain carries TRBV11-2 and TRBJ1-2; D perhaps matches TRBD1 (6 bases). This CDR3 contains 15 residues. Trimming left V 5 bases short and J 4 bases short, with 17 bases between. Germline V gene sequence: CDR1 SGHAT, CDR2 FQNNGV. In nucleotides, the CDR3 is TGTGCCAGCAGCCGGCCCTTGGGGGGCGGCTATGGCTACACCTTC. Translating it yields CASSRPLGGGYGYTF. The full variable domain, in which reference TRBV11-2 and TRBJ1-2 provide the parts outside the CDR3, is EAGVAQSPRYKIIEKRQSVAFWCNPISGHATLYWYQQILGQGPKLLIQFQNNGVVDDSQLPKDRFSAERLKGVDSTLKIQPAKLEDSAVYLCASSRPLGGGYGYTFGSGTRLTVV.

The V gene is TRBV28, the J gene TRBJ2-2; possibly TRBD1 for D (6 bases). V was shortened by 5 bases and J by 9 bases, with 19 bases between the two germline ends. Germline V CDR1 and CDR2: MDHEN, SYDVKM. The CDR3 consists of 15 residues. CDR3 residues: CASSLAGELPRELFF. The CDR3 DNA reads TGTGCCAGCAGTCTTGCAGGGGAACTCCCCCGGGAGCTGTTTTTT. Full variable domain (remainder filled in from reference TRBV28 and TRBJ2-2): DVKVTQSSRYLVKRTGEKVFLECVQDMDHENMFWYRQDPGLGLRLIYFSYDVKMKEKGDIPEGYSVSREKKERFSLILESASTNQTSMYLCASSLAGELPRELFFGEGSRLTVL.

J is TRBJ2-5 and V is TRBV11-3; 11 bases are a match to TRBD2. The CDR3 extends over 14 amino acids. CDR1 is SGHNT and CDR2 is YENEEA in the germline V gene. Unmatched junction bases numbered 4, after V lost 5 bases and J lost 5 bases. CDR3 DNA: TGTGCCAGCAGCCTAGCGGGAGGTTTGGAGACCCAGTACTTC. Translation gives CASSLAGGLETQYF.

This rearrangement joins TRBV27 to TRBJ1-5; D gene uncertain. CDR3 length equals 12 residues. Trimming stripped 8 bases from V and 4 bases from J, with 9 bases between. CDR1 and CDR2 from the germline V gene are MNHEY and SMNVEV (reference sequence). The CDR3 spells CASAVGNQPQHF. In DNA, the CDR3 is TGTGCCAGCGCGGTGGGTAATCAGCCCCAGCATTTT.

The chain employs TRBV16 and TRBJ2-7; 8 positions match TRBD1. In germline, CDR1 is KGHSY, CDR2 FQNENV. This CDR3 is built from 17 residues. J gave up 2 bases and V 0 bases, and 9 bases lay outside the gene matches. This CDR3 reads CASSQSPGTGETYEQYF. The CDR3 DNA follows: TGTGCCAGCAGCCAATCTCCCGGGACAGGCGAAACCTACGAGCAGTACTTC.

The chain employs TRBV4-2 and TRBJ2-5, with 9 bases lining up with TRBD2. J lost 1 base, V lost 0 bases, and 0 bases had no gene match. CDR3 length: 15 residues. Germline V CDR1 and CDR2: LGHNA, YNFKEQ. CDR3 sequence (DNA): TGTGCCAGCAGCCAAGAGCGGGAGGGCCAAGAGACCCAGTACTTC. It is translated as CASSQEREGQETQYF.

This chain uses TRBV28 with TRBJ2-7; no clear D gene. CDR1 is MDHEN, CDR2 SYDVKM, per germline. The CDR3 extends over 15 amino acids. The V end lost 5 bases, the J end lost 4 bases, and 18 bases lay between the germline ends. CDR3 sequence: CASSPTDLGSYEQYF. The CDR3 DNA reads as TGTGCCAGCAGTCCGACGGACCTAGGTTCGTACGAGCAGTACTTC.

The chain joins TRBV28 to TRBJ1-1; perhaps TRBD1 as D (5 bases). Germline assignment: CDR1 MDHEN and CDR2 SYDVKM. The CDR3 consists of 13 residues. V dropped 6 bases and J dropped 1 base, with 9 bases sitting between them. DNA for the CDR3: TGTGCCAGCAGCCAGGGCTCGAACACTGAAGCTTTCTTT. Translated: CASSQGSNTEAFF.

The chain links TRBV29-1 to TRBJ2-7, with no clear D. Germline V gene sequence: CDR1 SQVTM, CDR2 ANQGSEA. The length of the CDR3 is 14 residues. The V gene lost 7 bases and the J gene lost 4 bases, with 20 bases spanning the gap. The CDR3 loop is CSDDARSGLYEQYF. The DNA of the CDR3 is TGCAGCGACGACGCTCGGTCGGGCCTATACGAGCAGTACTTC.

This clone was recorded a few times. The chain carries TRBV27 and TRBJ2-1, with 8 bases lining up with TRBD1. The V gene's germline CDR1 is MNHEY and CDR2 SMNVEV (reference sequence). The CDR3 covers 15 residues. Unmatched junction bases numbered 10, after V lost 5 bases and J lost 7 bases. Here the CDR3 DNA reads TGTGCCAGCAGTGCTCTTGGACAGGGATCAAATGAGCAGTTCTTC. Its protein is CASSALGQGSNEQFF.

The rearrangement links TRBV7-9 to TRBJ1-3; TRBD1 agrees at 8 bases. Germline assignment: CDR1 SEHNR and CDR2 FQNEAQ (reference sequence). The CDR3 sequence is 15 residues long. J was trimmed by 2 bases and V by 3 bases; bases with no gene match: 3. The chain's CDR3 is CASSFLDRAGNTIYF. CDR3 nucleotide sequence: TGTGCCAGCAGCTTCTTGGACAGGGCTGGAAACACCATATATTTT.